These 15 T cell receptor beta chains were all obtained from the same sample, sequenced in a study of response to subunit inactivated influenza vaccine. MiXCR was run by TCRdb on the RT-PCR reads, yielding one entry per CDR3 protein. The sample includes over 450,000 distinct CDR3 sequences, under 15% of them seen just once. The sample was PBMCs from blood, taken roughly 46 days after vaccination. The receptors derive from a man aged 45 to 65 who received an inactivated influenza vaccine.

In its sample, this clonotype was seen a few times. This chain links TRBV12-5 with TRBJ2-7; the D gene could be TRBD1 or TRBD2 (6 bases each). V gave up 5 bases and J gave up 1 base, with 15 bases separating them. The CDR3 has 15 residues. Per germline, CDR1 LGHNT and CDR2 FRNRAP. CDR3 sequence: CASGLRGARSYEQYF. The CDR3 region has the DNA TGTGCTAGTGGTCTTAGGGGGGCTAGGTCCTACGAGCAGTACTTC.

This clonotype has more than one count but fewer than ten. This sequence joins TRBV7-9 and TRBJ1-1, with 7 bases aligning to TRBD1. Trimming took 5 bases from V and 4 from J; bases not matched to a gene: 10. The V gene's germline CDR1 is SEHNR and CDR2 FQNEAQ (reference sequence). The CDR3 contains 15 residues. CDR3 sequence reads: CASSPRDRASTEAFF. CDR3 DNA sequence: TGTGCCAGCAGCCCGAGAGACAGGGCCAGCACTGAAGCTTTCTTT.

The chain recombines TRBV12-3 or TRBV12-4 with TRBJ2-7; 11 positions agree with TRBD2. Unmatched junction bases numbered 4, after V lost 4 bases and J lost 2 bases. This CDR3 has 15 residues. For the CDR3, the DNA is TGTGCCAGCAGTTACATAGCGGGGGGGACCTACGAGCAGTACTTC. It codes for CASSYIAGGTYEQYF.

CDR3 sequence reads: CASSGSGRGNEQFF. The CDR3, as DNA: TGTGCCAGCAGCGGTAGCGGGAGGGGGAATGAGCAGTTCTTC. The rearrangement uses TRBV4-2 and TRBJ2-1, with 11 bases fitting TRBD2. Germline-derived CDR1 and CDR2 are LGHNA and YNFKEQ. V lost 5 bases to trimming and J lost 7 bases; unmatched junction nucleotides: 4. The CDR3 has 14 amino acids.

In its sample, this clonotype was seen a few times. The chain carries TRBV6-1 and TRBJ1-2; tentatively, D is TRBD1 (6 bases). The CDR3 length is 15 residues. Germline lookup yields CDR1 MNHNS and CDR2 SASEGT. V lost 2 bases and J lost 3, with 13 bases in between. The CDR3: CASSETYAGDYGYTF. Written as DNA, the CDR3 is TGTGCCAGCAGTGAAACCTACGCAGGGGACTATGGCTACACCTTC.

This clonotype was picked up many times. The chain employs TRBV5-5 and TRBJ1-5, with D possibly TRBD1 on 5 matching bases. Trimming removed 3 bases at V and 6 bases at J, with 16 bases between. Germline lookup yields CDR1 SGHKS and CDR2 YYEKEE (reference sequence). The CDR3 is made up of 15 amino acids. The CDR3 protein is CASSSGSGIGQPQHF. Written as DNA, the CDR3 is TGTGCCAGCAGCTCAGGGTCGGGGATTGGTCAGCCCCAGCATTTT.

The CDR3 here is CASSSLQGERPDTQYF. The CDR3 nucleotides read TGTGCCAGTAGTTCCCTACAGGGAGAACGTCCAGATACGCAGTATTTT. The chain combines TRBV19 with TRBJ2-3, with D possibly TRBD1 on 6 matching bases. CDR3 length equals 16 residues. Germline-derived CDR1 and CDR2 are LNHDA and SQIVND (reference sequence). The V and J ends lost 5 bases and 4 bases respectively, with 19 bases between them.

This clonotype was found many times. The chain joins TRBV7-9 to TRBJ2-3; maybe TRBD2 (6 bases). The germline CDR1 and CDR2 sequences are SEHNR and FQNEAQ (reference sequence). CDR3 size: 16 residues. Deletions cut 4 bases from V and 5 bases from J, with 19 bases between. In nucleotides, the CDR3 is TGTGCCAGCAGCTCCCCCCGGGCTGGACTACGAGATACGCAGTATTTT. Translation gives CASSSPRAGLRDTQYF.

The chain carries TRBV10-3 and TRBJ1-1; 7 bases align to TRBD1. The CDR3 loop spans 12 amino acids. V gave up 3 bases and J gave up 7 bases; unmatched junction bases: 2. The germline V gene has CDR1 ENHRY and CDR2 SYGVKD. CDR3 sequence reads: CAISDRGNEAFF. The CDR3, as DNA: TGTGCCATCAGTGACAGGGGGAATGAAGCTTTCTTT.

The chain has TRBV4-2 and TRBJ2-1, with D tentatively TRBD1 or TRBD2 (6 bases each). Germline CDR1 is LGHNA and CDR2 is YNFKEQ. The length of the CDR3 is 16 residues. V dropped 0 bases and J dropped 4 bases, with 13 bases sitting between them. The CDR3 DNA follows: TGTGCCAGCAGCCAAGATGGTGCGGGGACATACAATGAGCAGTTCTTC. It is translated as CASSQDGAGTYNEQFF.

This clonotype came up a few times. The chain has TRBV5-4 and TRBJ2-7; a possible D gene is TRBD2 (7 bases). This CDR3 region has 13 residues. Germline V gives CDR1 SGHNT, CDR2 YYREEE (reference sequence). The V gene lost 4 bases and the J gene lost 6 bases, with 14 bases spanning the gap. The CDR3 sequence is CASSPLGGLEQYF. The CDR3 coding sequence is TGTGCCAGCAGCCCCTTGGGGGGGCTCGAGCAGTACTTC.

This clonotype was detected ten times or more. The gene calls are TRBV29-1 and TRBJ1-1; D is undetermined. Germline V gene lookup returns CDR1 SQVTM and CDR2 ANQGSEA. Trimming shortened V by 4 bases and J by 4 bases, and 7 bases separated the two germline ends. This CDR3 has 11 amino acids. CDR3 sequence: CSVGGSTEAFF. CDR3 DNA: TGCAGCGTTGGGGGAAGCACTGAAGCTTTCTTT.

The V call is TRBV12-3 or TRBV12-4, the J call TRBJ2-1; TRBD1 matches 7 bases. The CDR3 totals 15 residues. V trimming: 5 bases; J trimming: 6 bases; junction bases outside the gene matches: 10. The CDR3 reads CASSVIDNRGNEQFF. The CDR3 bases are TGTGCCAGCAGTGTGATCGATAACAGGGGCAATGAGCAGTTCTTC.

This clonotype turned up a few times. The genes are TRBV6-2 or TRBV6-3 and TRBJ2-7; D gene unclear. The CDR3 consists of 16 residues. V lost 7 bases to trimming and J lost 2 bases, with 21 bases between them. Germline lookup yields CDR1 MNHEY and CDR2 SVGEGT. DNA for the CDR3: TGTGCCAGCAACACCCGGCCCCCAGCGTCTACCTACGAGCAGTACTTC. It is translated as CASNTRPPASTYEQYF.

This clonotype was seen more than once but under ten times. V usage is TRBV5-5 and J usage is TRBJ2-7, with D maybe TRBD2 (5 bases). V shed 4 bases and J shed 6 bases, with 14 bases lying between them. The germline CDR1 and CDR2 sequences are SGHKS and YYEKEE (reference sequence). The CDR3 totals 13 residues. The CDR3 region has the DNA TGTGCCAGCAGCCCGGTTTTTGGAGGCGAGCAGTACTTC. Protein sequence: CASSPVFGGEQYF. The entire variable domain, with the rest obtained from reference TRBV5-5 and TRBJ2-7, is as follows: DAGVTQSPTHLIKTRGQQVTLRCSPISGHKSVSWYQQVLGQGPQFIFQYYEKEERGRGNFPDRFSARQFPNYSSELNVNALLLGDSALYLCASSPVFGGEQYFGPGTRLTVT.